This T cell receptor (beta chain) derives from a study of beta chain features in type 1 diabetes. General observations from the study: Shortening that was moderate but significant affected the TCRB CDR3s of Type 1 diabetes patients in all four CD4+ subsets.

Trimming cost V 5 bases and J 4 bases, with 8 bases left between them. Per the germline V gene, CDR1 is SGHAT and CDR2 is FQNNGV. The CDR3 has 12 amino acids. Of the isolated RNA, all was reverse transcribed, and so the sequenced material was expressed TCRB transcripts. Assay: immunoSEQ multiplex PCR; the TCRdb copy retains only in-frame clones and omits some. The table records about 28,000 clones, around three fifths of them present only once. As for this clone: The antigen is undetermined.

Sequenced sample: Tregs from blood. The receptor's source is a young woman with type 1 diabetes. The chain combines TRBV11-2 with TRBJ1-1; D remains unclear. CDR3 region: CASSPLGTEAFF. CDR3 DNA: TGTGCCAGCAGCCCCCTCGGCACTGAAGCTTTCTTT. The complete variable domain, with remaining parts taken from reference TRBV11-2 and TRBJ1-1, reads EAGVAQSPRYKIIEKRQSVAFWCNPISGHATLYWYQQILGQGPKLLIQFQNNGVVDDSQLPKDRFSAERLKGVDSTLKIQPAKLEDSAVYLCASSPLGTEAFFGQGTRLTVV.